Below, 8 T cell receptor beta chains from the same sample are listed, as sequenced in a study of T cells in Graves' hyperthyroidism and ophthalmopathy. TCR beta CDR3 region amplification was performed from RNA transcripts. A first-round RT-PCR of the TCR CDR3 used the HTBI primer set. TCRdb re-derived calls from the multiplex PCR reads in MiXCR, one entry per CDR3 protein. This sample has 490,000 or so distinct CDR3 sequences, with 40% to 50% found just once. The specimen sequenced was peripheral blood or thyroid tissue (not recorded which). The origin of the receptors is an adult woman with Graves' disease, either hyperthyroidism or ophthalmopathy (not recorded which).

The V and J genes are TRBV24-1 and TRBJ2-7; the D gene is possibly TRBD2 (5 bases). CDR3 size: 13 residues. CDR1 and CDR2 from the germline V gene are KGHDR and SFDVKD. V was cut by 6 bases and J by 4 bases, with 12 bases left in between. This chain's CDR3 is CATSSGNSYEQYF. The CDR3 DNA is TGTGCCACCAGTAGCGGCAATAGTTACGAGCAGTACTTC.

The J gene is TRBJ2-1, the V gene TRBV10-3; TRBD2 matches 7 bases. CDR1 is ENHRY and CDR2 is SYGVKD in the germline V gene. The junction had 14 bases not matched to a gene; V was cut back by 10 bases and J by 5 bases. The CDR3 runs to 15 residues. The CDR3 DNA is TGTGCCACGCTCCTTAGCGGGTTGAAGGACAATGAGCAGTTCTTC. Its protein is CATLLSGLKDNEQFF.

This clonotype has at least ten counts. V usage is TRBV7-3 and J usage is TRBJ2-7; 9 bases fit TRBD1. Trimming removed 5 bases from V and 9 bases from J; junction bases left unmatched: 11. The CDR3 has 14 residues. Germline V gives CDR1 SGHTA, CDR2 FQGTGA. In nucleotides, the CDR3 is TGTGCCAGCAGCCCGTCCGGGGGGACAGGGATGCAGTACTTC. The encoded protein is CASSPSGGTGMQYF.

This clonotype was picked up a small number of times. The chain links TRBV20-1 to TRBJ1-5; D possibly corresponds to TRBD1 (5 bases). From germline, CDR1 is DFQATT and CDR2 SNEGSKA (reference sequence). V lost 3 bases and J lost 5, with 14 bases in between. The length of the CDR3 is 14 residues. CDR3 bases: TGCAGTGCTAGTTTCGACAGTCCCTATCAGCCCCAGCATTTT. Translating gives CSASFDSPYQPQHF.

This clonotype was observed a few times. The chain recombines TRBV29-1 with TRBJ1-2; D is ambiguous. Germline values: CDR1 SQVTM, CDR2 ANQGSEA. The length of the CDR3 is 11 residues. The V and J ends lost 3 bases and 5 bases respectively, with 7 bases between them. The CDR3 is CSVDSSYGYTF. The CDR3 DNA follows: TGCAGCGTTGACAGCTCTTATGGCTACACCTTC.

V and J are TRBV6-1 and TRBJ2-7; 8 positions agree with TRBD2. The CDR3 is made up of 15 amino acids. The germline V gene encodes CDR1 MNHNS and CDR2 SASEGT. The V segment lost 6 bases and the J segment 6 bases; nucleotides outside the gene matches: 13. This CDR3 is CASRDLRTSSSEQYF. The CDR3, as DNA: TGTGCCAGCAGAGACCTACGGACTAGCTCTAGCGAGCAGTACTTC.

In this sample, this clonotype turned up many times. The rearrangement links TRBV6-5 to TRBJ1-1, with a weak D call TRBD1 (6 bases). The germline V gene has CDR1 MNHEY and CDR2 SVGAGI. This CDR3 has 14 amino acids. V was shortened by 8 bases and J by 1 base, with 14 bases between the two germline ends. CDR3 in DNA: TGTGCCAGCCTAGGACAGACATCGAACACTGAAGCTTTCTTT. This translates into CASLGQTSNTEAFF.

This clonotype was seen a handful of times. V usage is TRBV19 and J usage is TRBJ2-6; D is undetermined. This CDR3 has 15 amino acids. V lost 5 bases to trimming and J lost 4 bases, with 12 bases between them. Germline lookup yields CDR1 LNHDA and CDR2 SQIVND (reference sequence). CDR3 nucleotides: TGTGCCAGTAGTCCCGTCGGTGGGGGGGCCAACGTCCTGACTTTC. It is translated as CASSPVGGGANVLTF.